Included here is one TCR beta chain sequence, with context. Its antigen remains unidentified. The record originates from a study of shared clonotypes between healthy human individuals. Study-wide findings and caveats: Generation of non-shared clonotypes was less probable than generation of clonotypes shared by all four donors. Deeper or shallower sequencing was expected to change how clonotypes are shared among donors.

Deep-level settings were used for running the assay. Here immunoSEQ multiplex PCR was the method, and the copy in TCRdb shows in-frame clones only, minus some. The data hold about 2.4 million clones, with 93% observed a single time. The CDR3 is made up of 15 amino acids. The V gene's germline CDR1 is MDHEN and CDR2 SYDVKM. V shed 5 bases, J shed 4 bases, and the junction held 10 bases outside the gene matches. Sample: naive CD4+ T cells from PBMCs. Subset: CD45RA+ positively selected. J is TRBJ2-7 and V is TRBV28, with 8 bases identical to TRBD2. The sequence derives from a man in his late teens or twenties in good health. Some clones in this sample may be carry-over from other donors' samples. The DNA for the CDR3 is TGTGCCAGCAGTCCCCCGGGGGGGCAGCGGTACGAGCAGTACTTC. This codes for CASSPPGGQRYEQYF.